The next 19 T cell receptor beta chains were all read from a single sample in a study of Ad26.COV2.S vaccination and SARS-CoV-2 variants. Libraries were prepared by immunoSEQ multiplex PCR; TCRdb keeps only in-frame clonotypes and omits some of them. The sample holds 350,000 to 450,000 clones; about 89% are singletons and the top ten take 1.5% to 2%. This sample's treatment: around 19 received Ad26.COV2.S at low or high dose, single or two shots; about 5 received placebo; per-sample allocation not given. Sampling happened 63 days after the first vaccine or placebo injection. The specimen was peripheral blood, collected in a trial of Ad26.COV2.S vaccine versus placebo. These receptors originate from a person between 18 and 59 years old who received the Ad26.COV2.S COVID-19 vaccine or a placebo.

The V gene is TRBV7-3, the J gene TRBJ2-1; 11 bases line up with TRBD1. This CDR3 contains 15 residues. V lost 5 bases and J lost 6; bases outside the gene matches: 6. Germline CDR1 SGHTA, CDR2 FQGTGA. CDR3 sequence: CASSEPGTGGNEQFF. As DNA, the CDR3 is TGTGCCAGCAGCGAACCCGGGACAGGGGGCAATGAGCAGTTCTTC.

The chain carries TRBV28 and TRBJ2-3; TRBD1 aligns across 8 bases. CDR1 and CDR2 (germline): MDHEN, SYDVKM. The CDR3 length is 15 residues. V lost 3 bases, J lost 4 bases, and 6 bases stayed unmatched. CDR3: CASSFGRGRADTQYF. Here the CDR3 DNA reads TGTGCCAGCAGTTTCGGCAGGGGGCGGGCAGATACGCAGTATTTT.

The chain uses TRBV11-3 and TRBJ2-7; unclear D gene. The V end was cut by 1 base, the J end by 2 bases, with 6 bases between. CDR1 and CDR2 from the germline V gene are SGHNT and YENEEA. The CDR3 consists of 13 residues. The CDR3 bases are TGTGCCAGCAGCTTAGGCATAACCTACGAGCAGTACTTC. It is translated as CASSLGITYEQYF.

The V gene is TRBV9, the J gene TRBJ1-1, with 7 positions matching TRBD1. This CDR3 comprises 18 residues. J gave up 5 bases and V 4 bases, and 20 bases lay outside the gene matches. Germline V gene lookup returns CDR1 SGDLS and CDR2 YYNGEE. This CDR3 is CASSLTLADHRGGTEAFF. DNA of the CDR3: TGTGCCAGCAGCTTAACCCTCGCGGACCACAGGGGTGGAACTGAAGCTTTCTTT.

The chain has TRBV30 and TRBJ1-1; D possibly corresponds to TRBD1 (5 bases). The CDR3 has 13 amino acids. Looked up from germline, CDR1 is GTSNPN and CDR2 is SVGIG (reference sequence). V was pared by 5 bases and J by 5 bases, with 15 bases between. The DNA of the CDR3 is TGTGCCTGGGGCGGGGGAAGTTGGACTGAAGCTTTCTTT. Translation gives CAWGGGSWTEAFF.

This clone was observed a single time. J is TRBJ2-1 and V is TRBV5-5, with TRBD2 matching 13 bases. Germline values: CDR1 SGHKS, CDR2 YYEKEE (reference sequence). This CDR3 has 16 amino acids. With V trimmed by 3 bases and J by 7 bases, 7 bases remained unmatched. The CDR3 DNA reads TGTGCCAGCAGCTCGAGGACTAGCGGGAGTAGGAATGAGCAGTTCTTC. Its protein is CASSSRTSGSRNEQFF.

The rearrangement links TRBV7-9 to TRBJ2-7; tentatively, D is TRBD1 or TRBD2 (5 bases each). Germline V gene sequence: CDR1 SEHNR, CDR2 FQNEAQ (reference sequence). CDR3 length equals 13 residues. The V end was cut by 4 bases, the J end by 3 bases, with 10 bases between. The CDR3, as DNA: TGTGCCAGCAGCTCGGGACCCAACTACGAGCAGTACTTC. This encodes CASSSGPNYEQYF.

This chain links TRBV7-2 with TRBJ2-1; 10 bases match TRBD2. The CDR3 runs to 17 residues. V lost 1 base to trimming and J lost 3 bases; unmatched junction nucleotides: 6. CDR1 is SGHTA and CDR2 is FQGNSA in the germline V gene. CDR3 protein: CASSLGTSGKNYNEQFF. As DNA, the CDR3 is TGTGCCAGCAGCTTAGGCACTAGCGGGAAGAACTACAATGAGCAGTTCTTC.

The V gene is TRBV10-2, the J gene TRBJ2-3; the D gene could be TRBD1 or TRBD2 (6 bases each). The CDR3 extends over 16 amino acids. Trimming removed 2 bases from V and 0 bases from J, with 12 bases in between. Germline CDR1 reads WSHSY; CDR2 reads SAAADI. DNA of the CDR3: TGCGCCAGCAGTGAGGTGGGGGGCGTAAGCACAGATACGCAGTATTTT. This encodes CASSEVGGVSTDTQYF.

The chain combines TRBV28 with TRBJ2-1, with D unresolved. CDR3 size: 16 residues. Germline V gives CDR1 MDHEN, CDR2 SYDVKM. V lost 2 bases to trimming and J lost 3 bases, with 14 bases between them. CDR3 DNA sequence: TGTGCCAGCAGTTTAATGGGCCTGGCCGACTACAATGAGCAGTTCTTC. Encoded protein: CASSLMGLADYNEQFF.

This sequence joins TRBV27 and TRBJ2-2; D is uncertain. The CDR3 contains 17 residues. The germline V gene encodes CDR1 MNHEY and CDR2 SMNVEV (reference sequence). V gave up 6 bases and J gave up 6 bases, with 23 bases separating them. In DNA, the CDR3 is TGTGCCAGCAGACCGAGGCGCATGACCCTGAGCGCCGGGGAGCTGTTTTTT. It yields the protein CASRPRRMTLSAGELFF.

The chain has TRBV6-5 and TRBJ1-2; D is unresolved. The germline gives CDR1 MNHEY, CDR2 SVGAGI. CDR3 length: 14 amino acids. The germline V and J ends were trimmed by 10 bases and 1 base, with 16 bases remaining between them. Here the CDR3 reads CATGLAQYNYGYTF. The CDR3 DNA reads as TGTGCCACCGGGTTGGCGCAGTATAACTATGGCTACACCTTC.

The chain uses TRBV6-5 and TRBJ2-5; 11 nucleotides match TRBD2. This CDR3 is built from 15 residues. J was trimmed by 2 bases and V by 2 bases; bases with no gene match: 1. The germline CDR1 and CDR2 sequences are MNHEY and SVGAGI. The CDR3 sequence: CASSYRLAGQETQYF. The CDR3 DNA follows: TGTGCCAGCAGTTACAGACTAGCGGGACAAGAGACCCAGTACTTC.

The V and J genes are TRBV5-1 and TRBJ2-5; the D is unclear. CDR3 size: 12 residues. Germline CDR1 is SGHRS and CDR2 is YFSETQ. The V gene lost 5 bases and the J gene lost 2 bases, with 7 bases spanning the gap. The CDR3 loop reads CASSPGQETQYF. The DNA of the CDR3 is TGCGCCAGCAGTCCCGGGCAAGAGACCCAGTACTTC.

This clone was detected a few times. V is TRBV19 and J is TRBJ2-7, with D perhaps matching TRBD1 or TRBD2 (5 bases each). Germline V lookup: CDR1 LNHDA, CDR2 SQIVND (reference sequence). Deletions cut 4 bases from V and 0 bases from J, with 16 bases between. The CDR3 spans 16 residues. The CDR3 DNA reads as TGTGCCAGTAGTACCCCAAGGGACGTTTCCTCCTACGAGCAGTACTTC. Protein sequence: CASSTPRDVSSYEQYF.

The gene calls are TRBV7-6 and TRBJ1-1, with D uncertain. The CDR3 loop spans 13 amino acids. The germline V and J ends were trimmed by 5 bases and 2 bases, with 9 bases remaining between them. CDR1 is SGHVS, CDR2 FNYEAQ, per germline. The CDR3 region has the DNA TGTGCCAGCAGCCTTGACACTAACACTGAAGCTTTCTTT. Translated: CASSLDTNTEAFF.

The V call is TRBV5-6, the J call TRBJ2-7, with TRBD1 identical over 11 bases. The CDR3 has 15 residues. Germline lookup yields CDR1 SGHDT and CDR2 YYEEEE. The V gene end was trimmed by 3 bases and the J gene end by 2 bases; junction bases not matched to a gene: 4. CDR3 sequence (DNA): TGTGCCAGCAGCTCCCCGGGACAGGGGGCCTACGAGCAGTACTTC. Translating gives CASSSPGQGAYEQYF.

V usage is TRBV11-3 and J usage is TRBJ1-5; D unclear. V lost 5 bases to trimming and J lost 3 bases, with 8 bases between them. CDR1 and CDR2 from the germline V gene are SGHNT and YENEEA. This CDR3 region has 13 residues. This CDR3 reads CASSTQHNQPQHF. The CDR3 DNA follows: TGTGCCAGCAGCACCCAGCACAATCAGCCCCAGCATTTT.

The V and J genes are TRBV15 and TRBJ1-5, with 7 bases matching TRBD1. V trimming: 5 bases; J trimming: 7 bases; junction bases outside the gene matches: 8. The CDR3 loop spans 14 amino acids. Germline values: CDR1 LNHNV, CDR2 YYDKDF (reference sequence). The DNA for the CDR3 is TGTGCCACCAGCGGAGGACAGGTACGCCAGCCCCAGCATTTT. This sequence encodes CATSGGQVRQPQHF.